This TCR beta chain was identified in a study of T cell repertoires in cytomegalovirus infection (dated by TCRdb to between 2018 and 2021). Describing the broader study: The HLA type of each donor mattered for the analysis, because public TCR beta signatures pointed to carriage of CMV infection along with the matching HLA type.

Instrument on record: Illumina HiSeq 1500. In-frame beta chains were kept once TCRdb had trimmed the public reads at Q25 with fastp and called clones with MiXCR. Records with the same CDR3 protein are collapsed into one entry carrying the most frequent genes and DNA. The sample yields 450,000 to 650,000 distinct CDR3 sequences; roughly 29% were counted once. Of the sample, about 12% is held by the ten largest clones. A word on this clonotype: The antigen this receptor binds is unknown. Qualities for individual bases were not recorded, and no much larger clone is one base off.

CDR1 ENHRY and CDR2 SYGVKD were looked up in the germline V gene. The CDR3 starts with the cysteine, ends with the phenylalanine, and has 14 residues. The kept DNA is CDR3 alone, 42 bases in frame from the first base. V trim: 6 bases; J trim: 7 bases; unmatched bases: 8. What the authors observed across the whole study: In both this cohort and an independent cohort of several hundred donors, the cumulative frequency of public TCR beta family members distinguished carriers of CMV infection plus the relevant HLA type. The ex vivo response was dominated by HLA-C-restricted CMV-specific TCR beta clonotypes, and the single most frequent clonotype in two of eight donors was supplied by these HLA-C-restricted clonotypes.

The receptor's source is a human donor in good health (CMV status not recorded). Some clones in this sample may be carry-over from other donors' samples. The chain uses TRBV10-3 and TRBJ2-7, and TRBD1 aligns with 11 junction nucleotides. Specimen: PBMCs. The sequenced DNA: TGTGCCATCAGAACCGGGACAGGGGGTGGGGAGCAGTACTTC. Its product reads: CAIRTGTGGGEQYF.